This section outlines one TCR beta chain sequence together with its context. This entry comes from a study of blood T cell repertoires in COVID-19. Background on the study: Collection of acute and convalescent COVID-19 samples took place in the United States, Italy and Spain. PBMCs, B-cell-depleted T cells, or T cells provided the cDNA or gDNA that made up the material.

This CDR3 comprises 11 residues. Trimming stripped 3 bases from V and 6 bases from J, with 3 bases between. The V gene's germline CDR1 is LGHDT and CDR2 YNNKEL (reference sequence). The method was immunoSEQ multiplex PCR; TCRdb's version includes in-frame clones alone and lacks a portion of them. The repertoire has about 230,000 clones, 75% to 90% of them found once; the top ten carry around 25%. The chain has TRBV3-1 (or the pseudogene TRBV3-2) and TRBJ2-1; no clear D. Sequencing input: peripheral blood. This receptor was taken from a man aged 35 to 55 with acute or convalescent COVID-19. CDR3 sequence: CASSQANEQFF. Here the CDR3 DNA reads TGTGCCAGCAGCCAGGCCAATGAGCAGTTCTTC.